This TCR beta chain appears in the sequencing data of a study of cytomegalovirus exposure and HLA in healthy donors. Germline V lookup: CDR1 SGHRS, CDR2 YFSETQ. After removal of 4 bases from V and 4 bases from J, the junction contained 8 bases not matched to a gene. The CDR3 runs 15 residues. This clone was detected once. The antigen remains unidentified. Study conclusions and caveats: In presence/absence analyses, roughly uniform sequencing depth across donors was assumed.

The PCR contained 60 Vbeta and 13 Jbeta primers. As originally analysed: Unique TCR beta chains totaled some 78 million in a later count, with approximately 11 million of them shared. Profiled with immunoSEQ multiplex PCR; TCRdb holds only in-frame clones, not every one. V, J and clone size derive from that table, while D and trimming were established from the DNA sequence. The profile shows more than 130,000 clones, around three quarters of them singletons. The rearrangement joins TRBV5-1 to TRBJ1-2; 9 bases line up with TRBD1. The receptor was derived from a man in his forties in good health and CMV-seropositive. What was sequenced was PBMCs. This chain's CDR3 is CASSLGDRDTYGYTF. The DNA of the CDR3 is TGCGCCAGCAGCCTTGGGGACAGGGATACCTATGGCTACACCTTC.